The rows below give T cell receptor beta chains drawn from one sample of a study of shared clonotypes between healthy human individuals. Profiled with immunoSEQ multiplex PCR; TCRdb holds only in-frame clones, not every one. In the table there are some 360,000 clones, less than 85% of which are singletons. Sequencing input: memory CD4+ T cells sorted from blood. These TCRs come from a man aged 25-45 years in good health. Both conserved end residues are part of each CDR3. A D gene is named only where the DNA matches it firmly. Clone size, where shown, is once, few, many, or a class for clones that have expanded.

>TRBV2|.|.
CATPKGDIYGYTF
>TRBV11-2|TRBD2|.
CASRALAANTGELFF
>TRBV7-2|TRBD2|.
CASSAGGPLGEQFF
>TRBV29-1|.|.
CSATQTVFEAFF
>TRBV27|.|.
CASSLNGMNTEAFF
>TRBV14|TRBD1|.
CASSQAVDRDREYEQYF
>TRBV5-4|.|.
CASSLATTLNTEAFF
>TRBV29-1|.|.
CSASRRGEGYEQYF
>TRBV2|.|few
CASSEATYGYTF
>TRBV5-1|.|.
CASSLEGGLRAAERMNTEAFF
>TRBV5-1|.|.
CASRRRSLNGNEQFF
>TRBV14|TRBD2|.
CASSLRAGRVDTQYF
>TRBV4-3|TRBD2|.
CASSQEAAGGDNEQFF
>TRBV18|.|.
CASSPLQGESYEQYF
>TRBV2|.|many
CASSEALQKGNTIYF
>TRBV19|TRBD1|few
CASSRTGGNEQYF
>TRBV11-1|TRBD1|.
CASRATGVLMNTEAFF
>TRBV5-5|.|.
CASSFTGNAYNEQFF
>TRBV6-1|TRBD1|.
CALGQGHSGANVLTF
>TRBV7-9|.|.
CASSGTLRSAGTDTQYF